This T cell receptor (beta chain) was recorded in a study of blood T cell repertoires in COVID-19. This CDR3 contains 11 residues. The V and J ends lost 5 bases and 4 bases respectively, with 6 bases between them. CDR1 is MNHEY and CDR2 is SVGAGI in the germline V gene. Original processing methods: Amplification from reference gene primers served as the basis for estimated nucleated cell counts. Only in-frame clones appear in the TCRdb table, and some are missing; sequencing was by immunoSEQ multiplex PCR. V, J and clone size are taken as reported in that table, and D and trimming were inferred from the DNA itself. The table shows 400,000 to 550,000 clones, with approximately 90% occurring only once.

V is TRBV6-5 and J is TRBJ2-7; D gene unclear. The sequencing input was peripheral blood. This clonotype originated in a woman between 25 and 40 years old with acute or convalescent COVID-19. The DNA of the CDR3 is TGTGCCAGCAGTAACCAGTACGAGCAGTACTTC. It encodes CASSNQYEQYF.